This is a list of T cell receptor beta chains from one sample in a study of PD-1 blockade in classical Hodgkin lymphoma. TCRdb keeps only in-frame clones here, not all; method: immunoSEQ multiplex PCR. The sample lists 35,000 to 50,000 clones, over 65% occurring once. This material consisted of peripheral blood mononuclear cells (PBMCs), taken at baseline. The receptors derive from a human donor with classical Hodgkin lymphoma. The CDR3 runs from the conserved cysteine through the conserved F or W. A D gene is named only where the DNA matches it firmly. Rows give clone size only sometimes, using once, few, many, or a class for an expanded clone.

-	-	TRBV30	TRBJ1-1	CAWSGRRYPSLMNTEAFF	TGTGCCTGGAGTGGTCGCCGGTACCCCAGCCTGATGAACACTGAAGCTTTCTTT
-	-	TRBV28	TRBJ1-3	CASSSTGSSGNTIYF	TGTGCCAGCAGTTCAACAGGGAGCTCTGGAAACACCATATATTTT
-	-	TRBV9	TRBJ2-7	CASSGDGYEQYF	TGTGCCAGCAGTGGGGACGGCTACGAGCAGTACTTC
-	TRBD1	TRBV6-5	TRBJ1-2	CASSYTGGDYGYTF	TGTGCCAGCAGTTACACAGGGGGCGACTATGGCTACACCTTC
-	TRBD1	TRBV29-1	TRBJ2-1	CSVEGSGGSYNEQFF	TGCAGCGTTGAAGGATCAGGGGGCTCCTACAATGAGCAGTTCTTC
once	TRBD2	TRBV4-3	TRBJ2-7	CASSQDIVTSGLPYEQYF	TGCGCCAGCAGCCAAGACATAGTGACTAGCGGGCTTCCCTACGAGCAGTACTTC
few	TRBD1	TRBV27	TRBJ1-2	CASCPAGDRRYGYTF	TGTGCCAGCTGCCCGGCTGGGGACAGGCGCTATGGCTACACCTTC
once	-	TRBV28	TRBJ1-6	CASRESYNSPLHF	TGTGCCAGCAGGGAAAGCTATAATTCACCCCTCCACTTT
-	-	TRBV19	TRBJ2-2	CASTQDGYTGELFF	TGTGCCAGTACCCAGGACGGGTACACCGGGGAGCTGTTTTTT
-	-	TRBV28	TRBJ2-7	CASSFLSGRGYEQYF	TGTGCCAGCAGTTTTCTTTCAGGGAGAGGCTACGAGCAGTACTTC
-	-	TRBV19	TRBJ1-2	CASSSSSRRSYTF	TGTGCCAGTAGTTCCAGCTCCCGACGGAGCTACACCTTC
-	-	TRBV11-3	TRBJ2-1	CASSLDLGSPEQFF	TGTGCCAGCAGCTTAGATCTGGGGAGTCCTGAGCAGTTCTTC
-	TRBD2	TRBV29-1	TRBJ2-1	CSVEGTSGRKDNEQFF	TGCAGCGTTGAAGGGACTAGCGGGAGGAAGGACAATGAGCAGTTCTTC
-	-	TRBV6-1	TRBJ2-3	CASSEGQPDTQYF	TGTGCCAGCAGTGAAGGGCAGCCAGATACGCAGTATTTT
-	-	TRBV5-1	TRBJ2-7	CASSPRTGGEQYF	TGCGCCAGCAGCCCTCGTACGGGCGGGGAGCAGTACTTC
few	-	TRBV7-6	TRBJ2-1	CASSLTRSEQFF	TGTGCCAGCAGCTTAACTCGATCAGAGCAGTTCTTC
few	-	TRBV10-2	TRBJ2-7	CASSGSSLSSYEQYF	TGCGCCAGCAGCGGTAGCTCGTTAAGCTCCTACGAGCAGTACTTC
few	-	TRBV11-3	TRBJ1-1	CASSTLGEAYTEAFF	TGTGCCAGCAGCACCCTGGGGGAGGCGTACACTGAAGCTTTCTTT
-	-	TRBV28	TRBJ1-2	CASSFVAVHGYTF	TGTGCCAGCAGTTTTGTTGCAGTCCATGGCTACACCTTC
-	-	TRBV28	TRBJ2-7	CASTPPGEGDEQYF	TGTGCCAGCACCCCCCCCGGGGAAGGGGACGAGCAGTACTTC
-	-	TRBV7-8	TRBJ1-2	CASSLAGYGGYTF	TGTGCCAGCAGCTTAGCAGGGTATGGCGGCTACACCTTC
few	TRBD1	TRBV2	TRBJ1-1	CASSDRGAEAFF	TGTGCCAGCTCGGACAGGGGCGCTGAAGCTTTCTTT
-	-	TRBV19	TRBJ1-5	CASSRPGFSNQPQHF	TGTGCCAGTAGTAGGCCCGGATTTAGCAATCAGCCCCAGCATTTT
-	TRBD1	TRBV28	TRBJ1-4	CASSLTGGREKLFF	TGTGCCAGCAGTTTGACAGGGGGTAGGGAAAAACTGTTTTTT
-	TRBD2	TRBV18	TRBJ2-7	CASSDQPSGSSNEQYF	TGTGCCAGCTCAGACCAACCTAGCGGGAGTTCTAACGAGCAGTACTTC
few	-	TRBV9	TRBJ2-1	CASSIGGPTYNEQFF	TGTGCCAGCAGCATAGGGGGACCAACCTACAATGAGCAGTTCTTC
-	-	TRBV2	TRBJ1-2	CASSEQPNYGYTF	TGTGCCAGCAGTGAACAGCCCAACTATGGCTACACCTTC
-	-	TRBV13	TRBJ2-1	CASSLGNEQFF	TGTGCCAGCAGCTTAGGTAATGAGCAGTTCTTC